This TCR beta chain was sequenced in a study of blood T cell repertoires in COVID-19. Assay used: immunoSEQ multiplex PCR; TCRdb lists only in-frame clones, some missing. The table includes about 250,000 clones, over 75% detected once. Germline loops: CDR1 MGHDK, CDR2 SYGVNS. This CDR3 has 15 amino acids. Trimming left V 6 bases short and J 11 bases short, with 22 bases between. Input material: PBMCs or T cells enriched from blood (not recorded which). The clonotype originates from a woman aged 25 to 39 who had recovered from COVID-19. The chain uses TRBV25-1 and TRBJ1-4; D not certain. The CDR3 is CASRSGLAGLDKLFF. The CDR3 DNA sequence: TGTGCCAGCAGGTCGGGTCTGGCTGGGTTGGATAAACTGTTTTTT.